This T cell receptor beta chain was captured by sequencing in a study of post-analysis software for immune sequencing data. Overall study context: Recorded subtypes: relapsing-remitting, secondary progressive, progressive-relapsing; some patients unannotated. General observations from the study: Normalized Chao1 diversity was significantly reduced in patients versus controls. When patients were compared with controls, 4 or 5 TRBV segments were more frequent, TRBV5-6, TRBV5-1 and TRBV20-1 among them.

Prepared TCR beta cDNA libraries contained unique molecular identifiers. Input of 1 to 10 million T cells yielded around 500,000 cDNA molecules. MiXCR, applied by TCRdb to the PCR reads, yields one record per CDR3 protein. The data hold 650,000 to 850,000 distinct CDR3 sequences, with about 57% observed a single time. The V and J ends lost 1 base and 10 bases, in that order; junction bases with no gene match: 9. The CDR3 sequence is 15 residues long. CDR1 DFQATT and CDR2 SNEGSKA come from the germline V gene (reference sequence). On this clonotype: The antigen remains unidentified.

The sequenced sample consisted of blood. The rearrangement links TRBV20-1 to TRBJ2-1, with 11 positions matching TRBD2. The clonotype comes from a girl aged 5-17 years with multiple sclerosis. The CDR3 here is CSARGTSGRAGEQFF. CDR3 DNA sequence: TGCAGTGCTAGAGGAACTAGCGGGAGAGCGGGCGAGCAGTTCTTC.